One T cell receptor (beta chain) is described in this entry. Its specificity is unknown. The sampling schedule covered blood at baseline, cycle 4 day 1, and cycle 7 day 1. This entry comes from a study of OX40 agonist ivuxolimab in advanced cancers. Background on the study: Patients achieving partial responses numbered three: one hepatocellular carcinoma case and two cutaneous melanoma cases.

The method was immunoSEQ multiplex PCR; TCRdb's version includes in-frame clones alone and lacks a portion of them. The table lists 65,000 to 100,000 clones, almost 90% of them singletons. V lost 8 bases, J lost 7 bases, and 7 bases stayed unmatched. This CDR3 has 12 residues. Germline lookup yields CDR1 LNHDA and CDR2 SQIVND (reference sequence). Regarding the study as a whole: By week 6 at 0.1 to 3.0 mg/kg, blood CD4+ and CD8+ T cells had expanded clonally.

This sequence joins TRBV19 and TRBJ1-1; 7 bases fit TRBD1. The sequencing used CD4+ or CD8+ T cells sorted from blood, collected in a trial of the OX40 agonist ivuxolimab. The clonotype comes from an adult with an advanced solid tumor such as melanoma, head and neck, liver or kidney cancer. Written as DNA, the CDR3 is TGTGCCAGTCATGACAGGGCTAATGAAGCTTTCTTT. This translates into CASHDRANEAFF.